The subject of this entry is one T cell receptor (beta chain). Its cognate antigen is unknown. This nonspecific control used anti-CD3/anti-CD28 bead stimulation of CD4+ T cells. CD4+ T cells upregulating both CD40 ligand and CD69 were sorted as responding cells. The V end lost 0 bases, the J end lost 2 bases, and 11 bases lay between the germline ends. The length of the CDR3 is 16 residues. Germline V gives CDR1 LNHNV, CDR2 YYDKDF (reference sequence). The data originate from a study of persistence of HIV-infected CD4 T cells. The libraries were made with immunoSEQ version 4 in survey mode. This table comes from immunoSEQ multiplex PCR, and its TCRdb copy is limited to in-frame clones, with some not included. The table has under 50,000 clones, approximately 90% seen once; the top ten hold about 3%.

The input for sequencing was CD4+ T cells sorted from PBMCs after roughly 18-hour stimulation, taken from a patient who received antiretroviral therapy. The chain uses TRBV15 and TRBJ2-1; unclear D gene. The receptor's source is an adult woman with HIV who was CMV-seropositive. The DNA for the CDR3 is TGTGCCACCAGCAGAGACAGGCTTGGCGCCTACAATGAGCAGTTCTTC. Protein: CATSRDRLGAYNEQFF.